The text below deals with one TCR beta chain. The record originates from a study of shared clonotypes between healthy human individuals. The V gene's germline CDR1 is MNHEY and CDR2 SVGAGI. J was trimmed by 7 bases and V by 5 bases; bases with no gene match: 4. The CDR3 contains 13 residues. The naive CD8 fraction comprised CD45RO-negative cells positively selected for CCR7 and excluded terminally differentiated effector memory CD45RA+ cells. Method: immunoSEQ multiplex PCR; TCRdb's copy keeps in-frame clones and lacks some. The sample records around 2,100,000 clones, roughly 95% being singletons. The J gene is TRBJ1-5, the V gene TRBV6-5; TRBD1 aligns across 8 bases. The source of this sequence is a man aged 18 to 30 in good health. Sequenced sample: naive CD8+ T cells sorted from blood. CDR3 nucleotide sequence: TGTGCCAGCAGTCAGGGGGCCTGGCAGCCCCAGCATTTT. Translation gives CASSQGAWQPQHF.